Only one count was recorded for the clone carrying this T cell receptor beta chain. Its antigen remains unidentified. Produced via immunoSEQ multiplex PCR; TCRdb's table is partial and in-frame only. Here the sample spans 110,000 to 150,000 clones, approximately 90% being singletons. This CDR3 comprises 14 residues. The sample is drawn from a study of T cell responses to AZD1222 COVID-19 vaccine. Points from the study as a whole: In the spike-specific TCR repertoire, nearly half reportedly target unmutated variant regions. Repertoire sampling was restricted to post-peak T cell response timepoints.

The chain uses TRBV1 and TRBJ1-1. TRBV1 represents a pseudogene. This sequence was found in an adult in good health. The sequenced sample was peripheral blood, obtained on day 0 of AZD1222 vaccination. The DNA for the CDR3 is TGCACCAGCAGGGGGGGTGGGGAGAACACTGAAGCTTTCTTT. Translated: CTSRGGGENTEAFF.